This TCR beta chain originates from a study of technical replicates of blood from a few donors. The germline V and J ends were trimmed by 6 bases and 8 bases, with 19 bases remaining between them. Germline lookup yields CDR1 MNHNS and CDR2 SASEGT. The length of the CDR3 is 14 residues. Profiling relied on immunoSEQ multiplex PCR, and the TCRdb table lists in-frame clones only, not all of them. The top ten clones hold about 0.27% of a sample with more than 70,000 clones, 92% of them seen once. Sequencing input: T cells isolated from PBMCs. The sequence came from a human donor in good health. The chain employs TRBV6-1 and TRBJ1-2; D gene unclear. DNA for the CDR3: TGTGCCAGCAGACACGCGGTAGGAGCCTTCGGCTACACCTTC. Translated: CASRHAVGAFGYTF.